The sequence of this T cell receptor (beta chain) was determined in a study of T cell responses to AZD1222 COVID-19 vaccine (dated by TCRdb to about 2021). Describing the broader study: TCR sequencing was performed for over 230 trial participants, of whom about 200 were given two doses of AZD1222 and around 25 were given two doses of MenACWY control vaccine. Trial participants were enrolled by age into subgroups of 18-55, 56-69 and 70-plus years, and 148, 28 and 57 TCR-sequenced participants, respectively, were included in these subgroups.

The CDR3 regions of human TCRbeta chains were analyzed by immunosequencing. The study's own analysis went as follows. Repertoire TCRs were checked for matches against a reference library of SARS-CoV-2-specific TCRs that had been generated using the MIRA antigen-specificity platform. Breadth was defined as the fraction of unique TCRs that were SARS-CoV-2-associated, and depth was defined as the fraction of total T cells that were SARS-CoV-2-associated. Using the MIRA data, each spike-specific TCR was assigned both to the spike region to which the TCR was reactive and to a CD4 or CD8 class. Log10-transformed breadth and depth values were compared by one-way ANOVA with Sidak's multiple comparisons tests. TCRdb limited this immuneACCESS table to in-frame rearrangements with V and J called. A share of clones is missing; checked studies link under half to unresolved V genes, and the rest is unexplained. V, J and clone size were drawn from that table, and D and trimming were deduced from the DNA. Across this sample there are approximately 70,000 clones, with more than 75% seen only once. The ten largest account for about 5% of the sample.

The study at large found these results: Epitopes outside the regions mutated in the B.1.351 and B.1.1.7 variants were reportedly recognized by nearly half of the unique spike-specific TCRs. The 56-69-year group was small, and its depth increase did not reach significance, likely because of low power. No day 14 peak-response samples were available, so repertoires were characterized only after the peak T cell response. Participants were mostly white British, with more females than males. The authors suggested clonal diversity may have been underestimated. The vaccine-associated CD4 TCRs covered the entire spike protein, and the dominant responses fell in regions 160-218 and 743-854. Only a handful of AZD1222 recipients were SARS-CoV-2 seropositive at baseline, limiting conclusions about previously exposed vaccinees. A significant rise in spike-specific TCR breadth and depth was observed after two AZD1222 doses relative to day 0 and relative to MenACWY recipients.

The time point label, as the study defines it: about 28 days (+/-7) after the second vaccine dose. In light of the paper, this sample's treatment or condition label describes: meningococcal conjugate vaccine given as trial control. Vaccinee samples came from UK trials COV001 and COV002, including a single-blind randomized controlled phase 2/3 trial of AZD1222 (ChAdOx1 nCoV-19) in healthy adults. For TCRbeta chain sequencing, PBMC samples from trial participants were taken at day 0 and at day 28 after the second dose. In regard to this clone: It has no known antigen specificity. Base-call qualities are not available, and no considerably larger clone is one nucleotide away.

V loses 3 bases, J loses 4 bases, and the germline ends lie 10 bases apart. CDR1 and CDR2 were assigned from the germline V gene as SGHRS and YFSETQ. The CDR3 measures 13 amino acids from cysteine to phenylalanine. Kept here is only the CDR3 DNA, which spans 39 bases and is read in frame from base 1. The source of this sequence is an adult who received the MenACWY meningococcal vaccine as a control. The sample consisted of peripheral blood, taken 28 days after the second dose of the MenACWY control vaccine. The chain is assembled from TRBV5-1 and TRBJ1-2; the D gene is perhaps TRBD1, on 6 matching bases. The DNA reads as follows: TGCGCCAGCAGCTCAACAGGGAGCTATGGCTACACCTTC. Its coded protein is CASSSTGSYGYTF.